One sample yielded the 25 T cell receptor beta chains listed below, sequenced in a study of beta chain features in type 1 diabetes. Every bit of the isolated RNA underwent reverse transcription, so sequencing read expressed TCRB transcripts. Clones were sequenced by immunoSEQ multiplex PCR, and TCRdb holds only the in-frame ones, with some missing. Of 250,000 to 350,000 clones detected, approximately 9.9% appear once; the ten largest clones hold about 0.015%. The sample was naive CD4+ T cells from blood. These receptors were obtained from a woman in her twenties or thirties in good health.

This clone came up a few times. The chain joins TRBV11-1 to TRBJ2-7, with D maybe TRBD2 (6 bases). In germline, CDR1 is SGHAT, CDR2 FQDESV (reference sequence). V lost 7 bases and J 2 bases, leaving 21 bases between the germline ends. The CDR3 sequence is 16 residues long. The CDR3: CASTKFLGGEPYEQYF. CDR3 DNA: TGTGCCAGCACCAAATTCCTCGGGGGAGAACCCTACGAGCAGTACTTC.

This clone came up a few times. The chain is built from TRBV18 and TRBJ2-1; 9 bases align to TRBD2. The J segment lost 6 bases and the V segment lost 3 bases, leaving 12 bases of the junction unmatched. Germline assignment: CDR1 KGHSH and CDR2 LQKENI. The CDR3 sequence is 17 residues long. The chain's CDR3 is CASSPISGTSSGNEQFF. DNA of the CDR3: TGTGCCAGCTCACCGATCTCCGGGACTAGCTCTGGCAATGAGCAGTTCTTC.

The CDR3 DNA follows: TGTGCCAGCAGCCCCACCCTGGACAGGGGGCGTTTCGAGCAGTACTTC. Encoded protein: CASSPTLDRGRFEQYF. The chain carries TRBV7-2 and TRBJ2-7, with 11 bases aligning to TRBD1. The CDR3 runs to 16 residues. Germline lookup yields CDR1 SGHTA and CDR2 FQGNSA. Germline trimming cut 5 bases from V and 6 bases from J; bases unmatched to any gene: 12.

The gene calls are TRBV28 and TRBJ1-2, with 9 nucleotides matching TRBD1. V lost 6 bases, J lost 4 bases, and 6 bases stayed unmatched. The germline V gene encodes CDR1 MDHEN and CDR2 SYDVKM. This CDR3 is built from 14 residues. CDR3 residues: CASSSTGGIYGYTF. CDR3 nucleotide sequence: TGTGCCAGCAGCTCAACAGGGGGCATCTATGGCTACACCTTC.

This clone was seen a handful of times. The chain couples TRBV9 to TRBJ2-3, with a possible D match to TRBD1 (6 bases). CDR3 length: 13 amino acids. Between the trimmed V and J ends, which lost 5 bases and 7 bases, there was a span of 14 bases. Germline CDR1 SGDLS, CDR2 YYNGEE. The DNA for the CDR3 is TGTGCCAGCAGTTCCCTAGACAGGAATACGCAGTATTTT. It translates to CASSSLDRNTQYF.

This clone was seen a few times. V is TRBV7-9 and J is TRBJ1-1; tentative D call: TRBD1 (5 bases). Trimming left V 1 base short and J 7 bases short, with 13 bases between. In germline, CDR1 is SEHNR, CDR2 FQNEAQ (reference sequence). This CDR3 is built from 14 residues. CDR3 DNA: TGTGCCAGCAGCTTAGATGCCTCCCAGGGTGAAGCTTTCTTT. Its protein is CASSLDASQGEAFF.

This clone turned up a few times. The rearrangement uses TRBV9 and TRBJ2-2; 8 bases are a match to TRBD2. The CDR3 has 17 amino acids. CDR1 and CDR2 (germline): SGDLS, YYNGEE. After removal of 0 bases from V and 0 bases from J, the junction contained 4 bases not matched to a gene. The CDR3 sequence: CASSVGIAGTNTGELFF. The CDR3 DNA reads TGTGCCAGCAGCGTAGGGATAGCGGGGACGAACACCGGGGAGCTGTTTTTT.

This clone was seen a handful of times. The V and J genes are TRBV27 and TRBJ2-7; 12 bases map to TRBD2. V was clipped by 4 bases and J by 4 bases; unmatched bases: 5. Germline V gives CDR1 MNHEY, CDR2 SMNVEV (reference sequence). The CDR3 length is 15 residues. CDR3 residues: CASSSGLAGRYEQYF. DNA for the CDR3: TGTGCCAGCAGTTCAGGACTAGCGGGAAGGTACGAGCAGTACTTC.

The CDR3 region has the DNA TGTGCCAGTAGTATAGAGGCACCTCGTGAGCAGTTCTTC. It codes for CASSIEAPREQFF. J is TRBJ2-1 and V is TRBV19, with D hard to call. The CDR3 sequence is 13 residues long. CDR1 and CDR2 (germline): LNHDA, SQIVND (reference sequence). The V gene lost 0 bases and the J gene lost 9 bases, with 9 bases spanning the gap.

The V and J genes are TRBV18 and TRBJ2-5; D remains unclear. The V gene lost 3 bases and the J gene lost 4 bases, with 9 bases spanning the gap. This CDR3 has 13 residues. The V gene's germline CDR1 is KGHSH and CDR2 LQKENI. This CDR3 reads CASSPGLRETQYF. The CDR3 nucleotides read TGTGCCAGCTCACCGGGCCTCCGAGAGACCCAGTACTTC.

The chain joins TRBV7-2 to TRBJ1-2, with 12 bases aligning to TRBD1. Trimming at V came to 5 bases and at J to 8 bases, leaving 12 bases not matched to a gene. The CDR3 runs to 16 residues. The germline V gene encodes CDR1 SGHTA and CDR2 FQGNSA. The CDR3 nucleotides read TGTGCCAGCAGCGCCTATCCGGGACAGGGGGCGCGAGGCTACACCTTC. This sequence encodes CASSAYPGQGARGYTF.

In this sample, this clone turned up a few times. The chain joins TRBV5-1 to TRBJ2-1, with 9 bases identical to TRBD2. Trimming took 2 bases from V and 7 from J; bases not matched to a gene: 10. The CDR3 totals 16 residues. CDR1 and CDR2 from the germline V gene are SGHRS and YFSETQ. CDR3 in amino acids: CASSLSLAGEVNEQFF. The CDR3 nucleotides read TGCGCCAGCAGCTTATCCTTAGCGGGAGAGGTGAATGAGCAGTTCTTC. Complete variable domain (other parts from reference TRBV5-1 and TRBJ2-1): KAGVTQTPRYLIKTRGQQVTLSCSPISGHRSVSWYQQTPGQGLQFLFEYFSETQRNKGNFPGRFSGRQFSNSRSEMNVSTLELGDSALYLCASSLSLAGEVNEQFFGPGTRLTVL.

This clone was picked up a small number of times. The same CDR3 arises from other DNA sequences in this sample as well. The chain combines TRBV5-1 with TRBJ2-5; D is possibly TRBD1 (5 bases). The V end was cut by 0 bases, the J end by 5 bases, with 8 bases between. CDR1 SGHRS and CDR2 YFSETQ come from the germline V gene. The CDR3 consists of 13 residues. The CDR3 DNA reads as TGCGCCAGCAGCTTGGCAGGGAAGGAGACCCAGTACTTC. This translates into CASSLAGKETQYF.

The chain links TRBV6-5 to TRBJ2-6; D gene unclear. Germline lookup yields CDR1 MNHEY and CDR2 SVGAGI. Deletions cut 5 bases from V and 4 bases from J, with 12 bases between. The CDR3 contains 15 residues. CDR3 sequence reads: CASSPEAAGANVLTF. As DNA, the CDR3 is TGTGCCAGCAGTCCCGAGGCTGCGGGGGCCAACGTCCTGACTTTC.

In its sample, this clone was seen a few times. The rearrangement joins TRBV19 to TRBJ2-5; TRBD1 is a possible D gene (5 bases). This CDR3 has 13 amino acids. Trimming took off 5 bases at V and 2 bases at J, with 9 bases between the two ends. Germline V gene data show CDR1 as LNHDA and CDR2 as SQIVND (reference sequence). In DNA form, the CDR3 reads TGTGCCAGTAGTTCGCAGGGACAAGAGACCCAGTACTTC. Translating it yields CASSSQGQETQYF.

In its sample, this clone was seen a few times. CDR3 sequence reads: CSVWGEGSYEQYF. The CDR3 DNA follows: TGCAGCGTCTGGGGGGAGGGATCCTACGAGCAGTACTTC. The rearrangement links TRBV29-1 to TRBJ2-7; 7 positions match TRBD2. The CDR3 sequence is 13 residues long. Germline V lookup: CDR1 SQVTM, CDR2 ANQGSEA. V lost 6 bases, J lost 1 base, and 6 bases stayed unmatched.

This clone was observed a few times. The chain links TRBV9 to TRBJ2-1; the D is unclear. Germline lookup yields CDR1 SGDLS and CDR2 YYNGEE. This CDR3 contains 15 residues. Between the trimmed V and J ends, which lost 4 bases and 2 bases, there was a span of 13 bases. For the CDR3, the DNA is TGTGCCAGCAGCCCCCTGGGCCTTCCCTACAATGAGCAGTTCTTC. It yields the protein CASSPLGLPYNEQFF. Using reference TRBV9 and TRBJ2-1 for the parts outside the CDR3, the full variable domain is DSGVTQTPKHLITATGQRVTLRCSPRSGDLSVYWYQQSLDQGLQFLIQYYNGEERAKGNILERFSAQQFPDLHSELNLSSLELGDSALYFCASSPLGLPYNEQFFGPGTRLTVL.

This clone appeared a few times. The V and J genes are TRBV7-9 and TRBJ1-2; D is ambiguous. The V end was cut by 5 bases, the J end by 4 bases, with 8 bases between. Germline CDR1 reads SEHNR; CDR2 reads FQNEAQ (reference sequence). The CDR3 spans 12 residues. The CDR3 loop reads CASSPSGYGYTF. The CDR3 nucleotides read TGTGCCAGCAGCCCTTCGGGCTATGGCTACACCTTC.

This clone has more than one count but fewer than ten. This chain joins TRBV2 and TRBJ1-2, with D tentatively TRBD1 (6 bases). Trimming shortened V by 2 bases and J by 6 bases, and 7 bases separated the two germline ends. Germline CDR1 SNHLY, CDR2 FYNNEI. The CDR3 runs to 12 residues. CDR3 sequence: CASSETGNGYTF. The DNA of the CDR3 is TGTGCCAGCAGTGAAACAGGGAATGGCTACACCTTC. Combining the CDR3 with reference TRBV2 and TRBJ1-2 gives the whole variable domain EPEVTQTPSHQVTQMGQEVILRCVPISNHLYFYWYRQILGQKVEFLVSFYNNEISEKSEIFDDQFSVERPDGSNFTLKIRSTKLEDSAMYFCASSETGNGYTFGSGTRLTVV.

Turning to this clone: Other DNA variants within this sample encode the same CDR3. The CDR3, as DNA: TGTGCCATCAGTGCAGGACAGGGTAACTATGGCTACACCTTC. This encodes CAISAGQGNYGYTF. This chain joins TRBV10-3 and TRBJ1-2; 8 nucleotides line up with TRBD1. Germline loops: CDR1 ENHRY, CDR2 SYGVKD. The CDR3 spans 14 residues. Losses at the gene ends were 4 bases for V and 1 base for J; bases not matched to a gene: 2.

This chain connects TRBV7-2 to TRBJ2-1, with 7 nucleotides matching TRBD2. The CDR3 is made up of 15 amino acids. V shed 3 bases, J shed 4 bases, and the junction held 6 bases outside the gene matches. Germline V gene sequence: CDR1 SGHTA, CDR2 FQGNSA. CDR3 region: CASSFWASGYNEQFF. The DNA of the CDR3 is TGTGCCAGCAGCTTTTGGGCTAGCGGATACAATGAGCAGTTCTTC.

This clone was detected a few times. This chain joins TRBV5-6 and TRBJ2-1; D is possibly TRBD1 (7 bases). This CDR3 is built from 15 residues. Germline CDR1 SGHDT, CDR2 YYEEEE. V lost 0 bases and J 5 bases, leaving 12 bases between the germline ends. The CDR3, as DNA: TGTGCCAGCAGCTTGGAATTCAGGGGGGACAATGAGCAGTTCTTC. Protein sequence: CASSLEFRGDNEQFF.

This clone has a handful of counts. V is TRBV30 and J is TRBJ2-1; 9 nucleotides align to TRBD2. Looked up from germline, CDR1 is GTSNPN and CDR2 is SVGIG (reference sequence). Germline trimming cut 2 bases from V and 2 bases from J; bases unmatched to any gene: 7. The CDR3 spans 16 residues. Here the CDR3 reads CAWSSNSGGPYNEQFF. CDR3 DNA sequence: TGTGCCTGGAGTTCTAATAGCGGGGGTCCCTACAATGAGCAGTTCTTC.

The chain uses TRBV19 and TRBJ2-6, with 10 bases identical to TRBD1. Germline values: CDR1 LNHDA, CDR2 SQIVND (reference sequence). J was trimmed by 4 bases and V by 7 bases; bases with no gene match: 7. There are 16 residues in the CDR3. The CDR3 nucleotides read TGTGCCAGTAAACCGGGACAGGGGACCGGGGCCAACGTCCTGACTTTC. As protein: CASKPGQGTGANVLTF.

Only a few counts were recorded for this clone. This chain links TRBV7-9 with TRBJ1-1; perhaps TRBD1 as D (5 bases). Germline V gene data show CDR1 as SEHNR and CDR2 as FQNEAQ (reference sequence). V lost 1 base, J lost 1 base, and 16 bases lay in between. The CDR3 consists of 17 residues. In nucleotides, the CDR3 is TGTGCCAGCAGCTTAGGGGGGGGACGGTTGGCGAACACTGAAGCTTTCTTT. Translated: CASSLGGGRLANTEAFF.